These 16 T cell receptor beta chains share one sample of origin, sequenced in a study of blood T cell repertoires in COVID-19 (dated by TCRdb to the early 2020s). Libraries were built with the immunoSEQ multiplex PCR assay. Held by TCRdb, this immuneACCESS table contains in-frame sequences only and omits some clones. Under half of the omission traces to an unresolved V gene where checked; the cause of the rest is unknown. The sample includes 230,000 or so clones, with roughly 84% observed a single time. Clones ranked in the top ten supply approximately 4% of the sample. The sequencing input was peripheral blood. Receptors were obtained from a man aged 45 to 65 with active or convalescent COVID-19.

The chain is built from TRBV7-3 and TRBJ2-1, with 8 positions matching TRBD1. V shed 5 bases, J shed 8 bases, and the junction held 20 bases outside the gene matches. Per germline, CDR1 SGHTA and CDR2 FQGTGA. CDR3 length equals 18 residues. CDR3 amino acids: CASSHQPSGTGPWDEQFF. In DNA, the CDR3 is TGTGCCAGCAGCCACCAGCCCTCCGGGACAGGACCTTGGGATGAGCAGTTCTTC.

This chain connects TRBV28 to TRBJ2-1; TRBD2 agrees at 12 bases. V was pared by 2 bases and J by 7 bases, with 9 bases of the junction left unmatched. Germline V gene data show CDR1 as MDHEN and CDR2 as SYDVKM. The CDR3 covers 17 residues. The CDR3 loop reads CASSLGLAGGPENEQFF. For the CDR3, the DNA is TGTGCCAGCAGTTTAGGCCTAGCGGGGGGGCCAGAAAATGAGCAGTTCTTC. Together with reference TRBV28 and TRBJ2-1, the CDR3 gives the full variable domain: DVKVTQSSRYLVKRTGEKVFLECVQDMDHENMFWYRQDPGLGLRLIYFSYDVKMKEKGDIPEGYSVSREKKERFSLILESASTNQTSMYLCASSLGLAGGPENEQFFGPGTRLTVL.

This sequence joins TRBV12-3 or TRBV12-4 and TRBJ2-3, with D perhaps matching TRBD1 (6 bases). Trimming left V 6 bases short and J 7 bases short, with 14 bases between. The CDR3 sequence is 13 residues long. CDR3 DNA: TGTGCCAGCAGCCAGGGACATGTAAATACGCAGTATTTT. Residues: CASSQGHVNTQYF.

The table lists this clone with many counts. The V call is TRBV5-4, the J call TRBJ1-2; D not certain. The CDR3 is made up of 15 amino acids. Germline-derived CDR1 and CDR2 are SGHNT and YYREEE (reference sequence). V was clipped by 0 bases and J by 1 base, with 10 bases between them. CDR3 loop: CASSLEMGSNYGYTF. The CDR3 DNA reads TGTGCCAGCAGCTTGGAGATGGGCAGTAACTATGGCTACACCTTC.

This clone was counted a single time. This chain joins TRBV6-1 and TRBJ1-6, with D perhaps TRBD1 (5 bases). CDR3 length: 13 amino acids. Per the germline V gene, CDR1 is MNHNS and CDR2 is SASEGT. The V and J ends lost 2 bases and 15 bases respectively, with 14 bases between them. The CDR3 nucleotides are TGTGCCAGCAGTGAAAGGGTCGCGGGGCTCCTCCACTTT. Translating it yields CASSERVAGLLHF.

CDR3 DNA: TGTGCCAGCAGTGAAGCGCTGTGGGGGCAGGGACAGAATTCTGAAGCTTTCTTT. Translating gives CASSEALWGQGQNSEAFF. The genes are TRBV6-1 and TRBJ1-1; 7 bases are a match to TRBD1. CDR1 MNHNS and CDR2 SASEGT come from the germline V gene. The V segment lost 0 bases and the J segment 6 bases; nucleotides outside the gene matches: 16. This CDR3 comprises 18 residues.

CDR3 nucleotides: TGTGCCAGCAGTTTAGGACAGAACTATGGCTACACCTTC. Translating it yields CASSLGQNYGYTF. The chain links TRBV5-4 to TRBJ1-2, with D perhaps matching TRBD1 (6 bases). Germline V gives CDR1 SGHNT, CDR2 YYREEE (reference sequence). Trimming pared 5 bases from V and 2 bases from J, leaving 10 bases between. The CDR3 extends over 13 amino acids. Using reference TRBV5-4 and TRBJ1-2 for the parts outside the CDR3, the full variable domain is ETGVTQSPTHLIKTRGQQVTLRCSSQSGHNTVSWYQQALGQGPQFIFQYYREEENGRGNFPPRFSGLQFPNYSSELNVNALELDDSALYLCASSLGQNYGYTFGSGTRLTVV.

The chain recombines TRBV28 with TRBJ2-3; 8 bases agree with TRBD2. The germline CDR1 and CDR2 sequences are MDHEN and SYDVKM. Unmatched junction bases numbered 10, after V lost 5 bases and J lost 0 bases. The CDR3 spans 17 residues. The CDR3 spells CASSQTGAGASTDTQYF. Written as DNA, the CDR3 is TGTGCCAGCAGTCAAACGGGAGCGGGGGCTAGCACAGATACGCAGTATTTT. Full variable domain (missing parts from reference TRBV28 and TRBJ2-3): DVKVTQSSRYLVKRTGEKVFLECVQDMDHENMFWYRQDPGLGLRLIYFSYDVKMKEKGDIPEGYSVSREKKERFSLILESASTNQTSMYLCASSQTGAGASTDTQYFGPGTRLTVL.

This clone occurred once. V usage is TRBV28 and J usage is TRBJ1-2, with a tentative D call TRBD1 (5 bases). Germline V CDR1 and CDR2: MDHEN, SYDVKM. V lost 10 bases, J lost 4 bases, and 28 bases lay in between. There are 17 residues in the CDR3. This chain's CDR3 is CATPGGNRDSRGYGYTF. CDR3 DNA: TGTGCCACCCCCGGGGGAAACCGGGACTCCCGAGGCTATGGCTACACCTTC.

The chain combines TRBV11-2 with TRBJ1-2; D may be TRBD1 (6 bases). Germline V lookup: CDR1 SGHAT, CDR2 FQNNGV. Between the trimmed V and J ends, which lost 0 bases and 4 bases, there was a span of 9 bases. The CDR3 has 14 residues. The CDR3 protein is CASSLDRDTYGYTF. The CDR3 bases are TGTGCCAGCAGCTTAGACCGGGACACCTATGGCTACACCTTC.

V and J are TRBV5-8 and TRBJ2-5, with 14 positions matching TRBD2. The CDR3 is 14 amino acids. Per germline, CDR1 SGHTS and CDR2 YDEGEE. With 3 bases clipped from V and 5 bases from J, the junction kept 0 bases outside the gene matches. The CDR3 protein is CASSWTSGGETQYF. The CDR3 DNA sequence: TGTGCCAGCAGCTGGACTAGCGGGGGGGAGACCCAGTACTTC.

The chain links TRBV30 to TRBJ1-6; D is unresolved. Germline assignment: CDR1 GTSNPN and CDR2 SVGIG (reference sequence). V lost 5 bases to trimming and J lost 10 bases, with 15 bases between them. The length of the CDR3 is 13 residues. The CDR3 is CAWGETLNSPLHF. The CDR3 nucleotides read TGTGCCTGGGGGGAGACCCTGAACTCACCCCTCCACTTT.

The chain is built from TRBV19 and TRBJ2-3, with TRBD2 matching 10 bases. Germline CDR1 is LNHDA and CDR2 is SQIVND (reference sequence). V gave up 7 bases and J gave up 3 bases; unmatched junction bases: 1. The CDR3 is 13 amino acids. The CDR3 DNA follows: TGTGCCAGTAAGCGGGGGGGGACAGATACGCAGTATTTT. It specifies CASKRGGTDTQYF.

The chain links TRBV5-1 to TRBJ1-1, with a tentative D call TRBD1 (6 bases). Germline V gives CDR1 SGHRS, CDR2 YFSETQ. CDR3 length equals 16 residues. V was trimmed by 0 bases and J by 0 bases, leaving 12 bases between them. The CDR3: CASSLEADRMNTEAFF. The CDR3 nucleotides are TGCGCCAGCAGCTTGGAAGCAGACAGGATGAACACTGAAGCTTTCTTT. Combining the CDR3 with reference TRBV5-1 and TRBJ1-1 gives the whole variable domain KAGVTQTPRYLIKTRGQQVTLSCSPISGHRSVSWYQQTPGQGLQFLFEYFSETQRNKGNFPGRFSGRQFSNSRSEMNVSTLELGDSALYLCASSLEADRMNTEAFFGQGTRLTVV.

This clone was detected a few times. The CDR3 sequence: CASSSYGGTGELFF. The CDR3 region has the DNA TGTGCCAGCAGCTCGTACGGAGGTACCGGGGAGCTGTTTTTT. V is TRBV11-2 and J is TRBJ2-2; a possible D gene is TRBD2 (5 bases). CDR1 and CDR2 from the germline V gene are SGHAT and FQNNGV. Trimming left V 4 bases short and J 5 bases short, with 11 bases between. The CDR3 runs 14 residues.

This clone was recorded only once. The CDR3 DNA reads TGTGCCAGCAGCAACCTACAGGGCTTGGATGAAAAACTGTTTTTT. This codes for CASSNLQGLDEKLFF. This sequence joins TRBV5-6 and TRBJ1-4; perhaps TRBD1 as D (6 bases). Germline V gene data show CDR1 as SGHDT and CDR2 as YYEEEE. The CDR3 contains 15 residues. V was shortened by 4 bases and J by 6 bases, with 16 bases between the two germline ends.